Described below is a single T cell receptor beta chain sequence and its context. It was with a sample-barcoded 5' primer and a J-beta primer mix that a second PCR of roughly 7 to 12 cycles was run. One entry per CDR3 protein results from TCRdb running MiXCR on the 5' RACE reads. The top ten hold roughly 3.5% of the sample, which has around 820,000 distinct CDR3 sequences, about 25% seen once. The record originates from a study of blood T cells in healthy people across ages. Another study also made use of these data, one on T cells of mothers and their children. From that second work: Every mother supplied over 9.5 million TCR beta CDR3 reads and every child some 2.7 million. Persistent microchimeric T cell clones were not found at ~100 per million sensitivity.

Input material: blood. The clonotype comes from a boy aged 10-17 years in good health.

CDR3 sequence: CASSPKLATETQYF. CDR3 in DNA: TGTGCCAGCTCACCCAAACTAGCCACGGAGACCCAGTACTTC. This rearrangement joins TRBV18 to TRBJ2-5; TRBD2 is a possible D gene (6 bases). The CDR3 is made up of 14 amino acids. CDR1 is KGHSH, CDR2 LQKENI, per germline. Trimming took off 3 bases at V and 5 bases at J, with 13 bases between the two ends.